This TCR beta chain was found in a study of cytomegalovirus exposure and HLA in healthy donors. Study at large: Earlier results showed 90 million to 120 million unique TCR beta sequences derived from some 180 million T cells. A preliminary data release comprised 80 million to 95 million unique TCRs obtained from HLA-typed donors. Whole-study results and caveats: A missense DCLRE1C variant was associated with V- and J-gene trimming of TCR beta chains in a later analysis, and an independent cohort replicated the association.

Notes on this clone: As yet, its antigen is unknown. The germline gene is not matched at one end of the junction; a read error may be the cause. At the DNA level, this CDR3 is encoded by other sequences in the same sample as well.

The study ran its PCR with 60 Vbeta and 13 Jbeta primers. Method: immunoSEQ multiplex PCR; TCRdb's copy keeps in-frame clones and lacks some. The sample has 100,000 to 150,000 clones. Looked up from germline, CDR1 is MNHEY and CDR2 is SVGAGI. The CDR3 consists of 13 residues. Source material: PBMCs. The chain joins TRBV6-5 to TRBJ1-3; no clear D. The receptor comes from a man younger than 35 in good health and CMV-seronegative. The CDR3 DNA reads TGCGCCAGCAGTTACGATGCTAGAAACACCATATATTTT. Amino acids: CASSYDARNTIYF.